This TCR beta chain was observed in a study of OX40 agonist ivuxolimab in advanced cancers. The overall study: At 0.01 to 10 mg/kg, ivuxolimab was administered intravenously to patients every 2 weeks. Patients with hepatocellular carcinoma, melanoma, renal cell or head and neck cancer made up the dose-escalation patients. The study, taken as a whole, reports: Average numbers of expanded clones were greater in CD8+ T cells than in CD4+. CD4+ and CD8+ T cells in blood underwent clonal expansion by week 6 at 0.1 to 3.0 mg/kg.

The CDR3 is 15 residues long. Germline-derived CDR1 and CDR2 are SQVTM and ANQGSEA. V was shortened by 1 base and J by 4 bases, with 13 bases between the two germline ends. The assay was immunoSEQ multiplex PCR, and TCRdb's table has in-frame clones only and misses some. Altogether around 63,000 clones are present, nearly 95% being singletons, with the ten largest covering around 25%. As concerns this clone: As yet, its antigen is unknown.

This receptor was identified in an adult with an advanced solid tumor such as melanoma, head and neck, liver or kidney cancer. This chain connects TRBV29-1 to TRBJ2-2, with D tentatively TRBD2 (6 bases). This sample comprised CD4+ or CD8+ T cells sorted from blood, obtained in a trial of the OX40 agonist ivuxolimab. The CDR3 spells CSVEVAGRSTGELFF. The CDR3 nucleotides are TGCAGCGTTGAAGTGGCGGGAAGGAGCACCGGGGAGCTGTTTTTT.